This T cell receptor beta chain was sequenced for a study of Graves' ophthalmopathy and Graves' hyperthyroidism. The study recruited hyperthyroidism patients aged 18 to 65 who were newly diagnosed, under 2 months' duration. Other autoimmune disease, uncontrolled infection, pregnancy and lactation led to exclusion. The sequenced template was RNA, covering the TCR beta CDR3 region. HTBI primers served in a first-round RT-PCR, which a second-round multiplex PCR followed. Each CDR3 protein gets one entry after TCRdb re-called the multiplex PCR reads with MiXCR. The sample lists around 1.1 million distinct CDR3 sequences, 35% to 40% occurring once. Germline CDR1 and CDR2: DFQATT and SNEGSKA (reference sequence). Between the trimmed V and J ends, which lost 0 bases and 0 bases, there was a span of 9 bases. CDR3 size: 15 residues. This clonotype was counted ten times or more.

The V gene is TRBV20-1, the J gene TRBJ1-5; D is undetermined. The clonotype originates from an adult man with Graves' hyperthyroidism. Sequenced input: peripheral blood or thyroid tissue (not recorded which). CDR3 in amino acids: CSARDTGYSNQPQHF. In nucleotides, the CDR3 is TGCAGTGCTAGAGATACGGGCTATAGCAATCAGCCCCAGCATTTT.